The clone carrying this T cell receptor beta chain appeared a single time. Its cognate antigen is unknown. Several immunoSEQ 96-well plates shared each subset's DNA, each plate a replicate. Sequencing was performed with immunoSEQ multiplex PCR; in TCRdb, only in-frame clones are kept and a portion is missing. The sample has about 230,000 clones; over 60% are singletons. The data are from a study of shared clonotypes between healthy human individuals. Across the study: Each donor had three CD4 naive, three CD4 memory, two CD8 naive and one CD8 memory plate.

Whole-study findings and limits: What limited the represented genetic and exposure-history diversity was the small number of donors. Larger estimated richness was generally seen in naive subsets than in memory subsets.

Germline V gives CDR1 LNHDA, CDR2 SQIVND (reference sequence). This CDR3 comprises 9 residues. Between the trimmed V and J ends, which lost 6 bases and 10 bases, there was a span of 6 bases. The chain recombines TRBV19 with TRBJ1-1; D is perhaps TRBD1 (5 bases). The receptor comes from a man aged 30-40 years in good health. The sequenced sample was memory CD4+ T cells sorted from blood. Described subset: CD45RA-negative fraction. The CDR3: CASRRGAFF. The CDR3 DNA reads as TGTGCCAGTAGGAGGGGAGCTTTCTTT.